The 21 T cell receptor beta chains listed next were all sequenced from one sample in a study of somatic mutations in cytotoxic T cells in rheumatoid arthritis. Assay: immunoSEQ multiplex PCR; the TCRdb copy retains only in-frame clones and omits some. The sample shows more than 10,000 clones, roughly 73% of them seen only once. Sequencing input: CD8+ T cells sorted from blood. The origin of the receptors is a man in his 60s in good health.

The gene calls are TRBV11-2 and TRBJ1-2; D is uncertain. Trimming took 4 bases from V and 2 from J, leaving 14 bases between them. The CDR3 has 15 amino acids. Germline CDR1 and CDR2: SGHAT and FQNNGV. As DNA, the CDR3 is TGTGCCAGCAGCTCCATGGGCTGGCCGAACTATGGCTACACCTTC. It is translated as CASSSMGWPNYGYTF.

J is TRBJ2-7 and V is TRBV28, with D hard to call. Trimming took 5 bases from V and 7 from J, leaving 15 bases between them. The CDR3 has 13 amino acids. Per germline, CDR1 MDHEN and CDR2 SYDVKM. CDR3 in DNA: TGTGCCAGCAGTCGAATAGAATCTACGGAGCAGTACTTC. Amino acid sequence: CASSRIESTEQYF.

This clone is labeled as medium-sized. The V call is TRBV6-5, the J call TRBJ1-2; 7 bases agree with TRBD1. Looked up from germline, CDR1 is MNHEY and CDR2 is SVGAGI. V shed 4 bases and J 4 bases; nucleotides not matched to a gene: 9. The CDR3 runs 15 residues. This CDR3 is CASSLSTGTVYGYTF. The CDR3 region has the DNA TGTGCCAGCAGTTTGTCGACAGGGACAGTCTATGGCTACACCTTC.

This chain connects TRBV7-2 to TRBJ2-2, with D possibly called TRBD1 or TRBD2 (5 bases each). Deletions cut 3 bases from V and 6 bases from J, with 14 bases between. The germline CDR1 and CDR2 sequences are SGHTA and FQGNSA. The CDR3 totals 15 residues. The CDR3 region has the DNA TGTGCCAGCAGCTTCAGGCAGGGAGTAGCCGGGGAGCTGTTTTTT. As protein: CASSFRQGVAGELFF.

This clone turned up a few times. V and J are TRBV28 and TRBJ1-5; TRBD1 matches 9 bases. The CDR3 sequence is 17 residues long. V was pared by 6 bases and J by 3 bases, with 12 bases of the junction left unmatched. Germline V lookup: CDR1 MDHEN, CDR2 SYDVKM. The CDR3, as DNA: TGTGCCAGCAGCCTAATGTTGGACAGGGGCCTCAATCAGCCCCAGCATTTT. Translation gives CASSLMLDRGLNQPQHF.

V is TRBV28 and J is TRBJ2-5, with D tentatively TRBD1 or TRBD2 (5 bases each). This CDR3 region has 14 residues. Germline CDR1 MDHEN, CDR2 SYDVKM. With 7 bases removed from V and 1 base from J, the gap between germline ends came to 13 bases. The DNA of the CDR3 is TGTGCCAGCACCCCTTTGGGGGTCCAAGAGACCCAGTACTTC. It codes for CASTPLGVQETQYF.

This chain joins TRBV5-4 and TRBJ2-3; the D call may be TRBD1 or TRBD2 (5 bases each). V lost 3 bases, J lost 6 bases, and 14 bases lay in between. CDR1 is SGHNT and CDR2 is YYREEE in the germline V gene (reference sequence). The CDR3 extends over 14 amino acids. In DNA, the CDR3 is TGTGCCAGCAGCTACGGGGCCGGTGGGGATACGCAGTATTTT. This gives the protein CASSYGAGGDTQYF.

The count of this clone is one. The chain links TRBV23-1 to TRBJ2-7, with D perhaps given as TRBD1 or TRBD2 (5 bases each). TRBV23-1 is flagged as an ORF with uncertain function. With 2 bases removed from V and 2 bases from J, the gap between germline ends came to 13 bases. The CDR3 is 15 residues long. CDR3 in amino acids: CASSQGSQGPYEQYF. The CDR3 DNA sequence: TGCGCCAGCAGTCAAGGTTCCCAGGGACCCTACGAGCAGTACTTC.

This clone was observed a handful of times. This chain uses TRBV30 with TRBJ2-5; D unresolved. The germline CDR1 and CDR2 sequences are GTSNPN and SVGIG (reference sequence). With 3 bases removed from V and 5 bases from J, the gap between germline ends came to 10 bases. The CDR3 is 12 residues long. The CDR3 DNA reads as TGTGCCTGGAGCGTGTTTGTGGAGACCCAGTACTTC. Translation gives CAWSVFVETQYF.

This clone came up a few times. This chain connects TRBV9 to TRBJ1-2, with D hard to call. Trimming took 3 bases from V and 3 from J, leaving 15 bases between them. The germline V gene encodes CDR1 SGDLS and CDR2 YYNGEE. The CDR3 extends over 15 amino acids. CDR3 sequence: CASSEGAAEHYGYTF. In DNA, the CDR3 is TGTGCCAGCAGCGAGGGTGCGGCAGAACACTATGGCTACACCTTC.

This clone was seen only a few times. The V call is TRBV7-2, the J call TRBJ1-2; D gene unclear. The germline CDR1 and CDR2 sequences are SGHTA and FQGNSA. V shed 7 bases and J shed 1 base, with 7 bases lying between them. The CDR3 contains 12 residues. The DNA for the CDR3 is TGTGCCAGCACGGACGGTAACTATGGCTACACCTTC. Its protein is CASTDGNYGYTF.

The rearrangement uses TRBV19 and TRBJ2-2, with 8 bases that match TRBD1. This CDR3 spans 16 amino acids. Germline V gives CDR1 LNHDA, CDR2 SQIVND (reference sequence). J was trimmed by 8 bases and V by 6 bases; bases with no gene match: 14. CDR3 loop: CASSPKPPTGVGELFF. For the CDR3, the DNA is TGTGCCAGTAGCCCGAAACCACCGACAGGGGTAGGGGAGCTGTTTTTT.

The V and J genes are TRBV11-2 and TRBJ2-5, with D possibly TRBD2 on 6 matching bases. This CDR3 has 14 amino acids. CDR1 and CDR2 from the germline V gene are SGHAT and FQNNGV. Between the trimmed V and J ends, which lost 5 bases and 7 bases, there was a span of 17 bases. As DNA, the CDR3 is TGTGCCAGCAGCGCCCCCCCCACGGAGGGGACCCAGTACTTC. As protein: CASSAPPTEGTQYF.

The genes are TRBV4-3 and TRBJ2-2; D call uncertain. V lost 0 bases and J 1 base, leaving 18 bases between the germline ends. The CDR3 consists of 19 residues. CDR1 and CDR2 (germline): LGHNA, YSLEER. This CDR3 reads CASSQDLETVEMNTGELFF. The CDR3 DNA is TGCGCCAGCAGCCAAGATCTTGAGACTGTCGAAATGAACACCGGGGAGCTGTTTTTT.

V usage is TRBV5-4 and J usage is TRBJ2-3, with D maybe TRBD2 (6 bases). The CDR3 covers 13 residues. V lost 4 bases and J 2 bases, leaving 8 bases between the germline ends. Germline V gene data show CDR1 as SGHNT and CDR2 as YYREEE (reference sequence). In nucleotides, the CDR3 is TGTGCCAGCAGCGGCGGGGCCACAGATACGCAGTATTTT. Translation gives CASSGGATDTQYF.

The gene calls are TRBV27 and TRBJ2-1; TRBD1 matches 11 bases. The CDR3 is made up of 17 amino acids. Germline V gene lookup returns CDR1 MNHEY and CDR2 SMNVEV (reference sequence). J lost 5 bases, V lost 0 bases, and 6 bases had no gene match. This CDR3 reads CASSLSRGQGGNNEQFF. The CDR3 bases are TGTGCCAGCAGTTTATCCCGGGGACAGGGGGGGAACAATGAGCAGTTCTTC.

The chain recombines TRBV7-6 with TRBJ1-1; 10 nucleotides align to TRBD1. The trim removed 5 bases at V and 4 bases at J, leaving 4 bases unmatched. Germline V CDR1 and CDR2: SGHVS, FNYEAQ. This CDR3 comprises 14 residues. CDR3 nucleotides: TGTGCCAGCAGCCCCCGGACAGGGGGCACTGAAGCTTTCTTT. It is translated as CASSPRTGGTEAFF. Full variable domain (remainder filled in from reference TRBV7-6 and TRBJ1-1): GAGVSQSPRYKVTKRGQDVALRCDPISGHVSLYWYRQALGQGPEFLTYFNYEAQQDKSGLPNDRFSAERPEGSISTLTIQRTEQRDSAMYRCASSPRTGGTEAFFGQGTRLTVV.

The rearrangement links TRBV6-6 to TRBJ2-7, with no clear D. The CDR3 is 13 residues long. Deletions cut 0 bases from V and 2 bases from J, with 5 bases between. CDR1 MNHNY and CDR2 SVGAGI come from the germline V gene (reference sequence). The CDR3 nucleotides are TGTGCCAGCAGTTACTCGAGCGCCTACGAGCAGTACTTC. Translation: CASSYSSAYEQYF.

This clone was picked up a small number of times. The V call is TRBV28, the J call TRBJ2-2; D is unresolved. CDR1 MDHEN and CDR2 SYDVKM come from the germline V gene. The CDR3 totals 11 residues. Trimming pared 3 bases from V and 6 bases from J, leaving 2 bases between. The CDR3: CASSFPGELFF. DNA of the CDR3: TGTGCCAGCAGTTTTCCCGGGGAGCTGTTTTTT. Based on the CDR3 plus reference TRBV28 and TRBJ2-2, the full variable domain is DVKVTQSSRYLVKRTGEKVFLECVQDMDHENMFWYRQDPGLGLRLIYFSYDVKMKEKGDIPEGYSVSREKKERFSLILESASTNQTSMYLCASSFPGELFFGEGSRLTVL.

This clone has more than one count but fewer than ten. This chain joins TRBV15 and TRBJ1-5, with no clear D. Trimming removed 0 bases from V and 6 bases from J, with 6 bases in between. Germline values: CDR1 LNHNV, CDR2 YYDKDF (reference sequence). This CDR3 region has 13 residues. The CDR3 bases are TGTGCCACCAGCAGAGATCCCGCTCAGCCCCAGCATTTT. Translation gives CATSRDPAQPQHF.

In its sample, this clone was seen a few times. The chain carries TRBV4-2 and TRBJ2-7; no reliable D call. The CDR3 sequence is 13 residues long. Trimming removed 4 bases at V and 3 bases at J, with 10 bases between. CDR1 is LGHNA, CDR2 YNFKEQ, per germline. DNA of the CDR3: TGTGCCAGCAGCCTTGATGGGTACTACGAGCAGTACTTC. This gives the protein CASSLDGYYEQYF.